The 21 T cell receptor beta chains below were found in one sample sequenced in a study of shared clonotypes between healthy human individuals (dated by TCRdb to the early 2020s). The method behind the library was the immunoSEQ multiplex PCR assay. TCRdb took over this immuneACCESS table, retaining in-frame rearrangements with V and J assigned. Such tables are incomplete; in checked studies, under half of the missing clones stem from an unresolved V gene, and the remainder is unexplained. Recorded for this sample are approximately 500,000 clones; around 73% of them occurred a single time. The biggest ten clones account for around 12% of the sample. The sequenced sample consisted of PBMCs. The source is a woman in her thirties or forties in good health. Some clones in this sample may be carry-over from other donors' samples.

The gene calls are TRBV30 and TRBJ1-3; TRBD1 aligns across 10 bases. CDR1 is GTSNPN and CDR2 is SVGIG in the germline V gene (reference sequence). The V and J ends lost 8 bases and 4 bases, in that order; junction bases with no gene match: 5. The CDR3 has 13 amino acids. This CDR3 is CAGDRGRGNTIYF. CDR3 DNA: TGTGCCGGTGACAGGGGGCGAGGAAACACCATATATTTT.

The CDR3 DNA reads as TGTGCCAGCAGCCGCGGGGGCGCGGGAGGGCCCTACAATGAGCAGTTCTTC. It is translated as CASSRGGAGGPYNEQFF. This chain connects TRBV7-6 to TRBJ2-1; 9 nucleotides match TRBD2. Germline loops: CDR1 SGHVS, CDR2 FNYEAQ. V lost 5 bases, J lost 2 bases, and 10 bases stayed unmatched. The CDR3 totals 17 residues.

With respect to this clone: This specimen includes other DNA sequences encoding the same CDR3. The gene calls are TRBV19 and TRBJ2-2, with D maybe TRBD2 (6 bases). V was pared by 3 bases and J by 3 bases, with 11 bases between. The germline V gene has CDR1 LNHDA and CDR2 SQIVND (reference sequence). The CDR3 runs to 15 residues. The chain's CDR3 is CASSISGSDTGELFF. CDR3 DNA: TGTGCCAGTAGTATCTCCGGGAGTGACACCGGGGAGCTGTTTTTT.

This clone was observed a few times. The rearrangement links TRBV5-1 to TRBJ1-3; 7 bases fit TRBD1. The V and J ends lost 1 base and 4 bases, in that order; junction bases with no gene match: 5. In germline, CDR1 is SGHRS, CDR2 YFSETQ. This CDR3 is 15 amino acids long. The CDR3 loop reads CASSLRGQGGNTIYF. In DNA form, the CDR3 reads TGCGCCAGCAGCTTGAGGGGGCAGGGAGGAAACACCATATATTTT.

The rearrangement links TRBV7-3 to TRBJ2-3; possibly TRBD2 for D (6 bases). The germline V gene encodes CDR1 SGHTA and CDR2 FQGTGA. This CDR3 contains 13 residues. Trimming stripped 2 bases from V and 4 bases from J, with 7 bases between. CDR3 bases: TGTGCCAGCAGCTTATCTAGCGCAGATACGCAGTATTTT. Its protein is CASSLSSADTQYF.

This clone turned up a few times. The rearrangement links TRBV6-5 to TRBJ2-5, with TRBD2 matching over 12 bases. After removal of 4 bases from V and 5 bases from J, the junction contained 8 bases not matched to a gene. The germline V gene encodes CDR1 MNHEY and CDR2 SVGAGI. The CDR3 is made up of 16 amino acids. This chain's CDR3 is CASSSPTSGSFETQYF. The CDR3 DNA sequence: TGTGCCAGCAGTTCTCCGACTAGCGGGAGTTTTGAGACCCAGTACTTC.

The gene calls are TRBV10-2 and TRBJ2-1; D gene ambiguous. Germline V lookup: CDR1 WSHSY, CDR2 SAAADI. The CDR3 loop spans 14 amino acids. V lost 0 bases, J lost 8 bases, and 11 bases lay in between. This CDR3 is CASSESLGYDEQFF. For the CDR3, the DNA is TGCGCCAGCAGTGAGTCGCTGGGTTACGATGAGCAGTTCTTC.

The V and J genes are TRBV4-3 and TRBJ1-2, with TRBD1 matching over 7 bases. V trimming: 4 bases; J trimming: 8 bases; junction bases outside the gene matches: 7. Per germline, CDR1 LGHNA and CDR2 YSLEER. The CDR3 extends over 13 amino acids. CDR3 protein: CASSRRQGEGYTF. The CDR3 DNA reads TGCGCCAGCAGCCGACGACAGGGCGAGGGCTACACCTTC.

The CDR3 DNA sequence: TGTGCCAGCAGTCCTCCCCACACAGGGCTATATTACTACGAGCAGTACTTC. Its protein is CASSPPHTGLYYYEQYF. V gene TRBV28 combines with J gene TRBJ2-7; possibly TRBD1 for D (6 bases). The CDR3 contains 17 residues. Germline CDR1 reads MDHEN; CDR2 reads SYDVKM. V was shortened by 5 bases and J by 3 bases, with 23 bases between the two germline ends.

This clone showed up just a few times. J is TRBJ2-7 and V is TRBV9, with D possibly being TRBD2 (5 bases). CDR3 length: 14 amino acids. In germline, CDR1 is SGDLS, CDR2 YYNGEE. V was pared by 0 bases and J by 3 bases, with 10 bases between. CDR3: CASSVDQRDYEQYF. Written as DNA, the CDR3 is TGTGCCAGCAGCGTAGACCAACGGGACTACGAGCAGTACTTC.

This clone was counted a few times. V gene TRBV14 combines with J gene TRBJ2-5; 8 bases line up with TRBD1. From germline, CDR1 is SGHDN and CDR2 FVKESK. Trimming at V came to 0 bases and at J to 1 base, leaving 10 bases not matched to a gene. This CDR3 is 18 amino acids long. CDR3 sequence (DNA): TGTGCCAGCAGCCAAGATTTCGGGACAGGTGCCCTCCAAGAGACCCAGTACTTC. Translating gives CASSQDFGTGALQETQYF.

Only a few counts were recorded for this clone. This chain joins TRBV4-3 and TRBJ2-7, with TRBD2 matching over 12 bases. The CDR3 contains 16 residues. With 0 bases clipped from V and 4 bases from J, the junction kept 4 bases outside the gene matches. Germline V lookup: CDR1 LGHNA, CDR2 YSLEER. The CDR3 DNA follows: TGCGCCAGCAGCCAAGATCCCCTAGCGGGAGGGTACGAGCAGTACTTC. This gives the protein CASSQDPLAGGYEQYF.

The chain joins TRBV5-4 to TRBJ2-7, with a tentative D call TRBD1 (5 bases). Germline V gives CDR1 SGHNT, CDR2 YYREEE (reference sequence). The CDR3 is 15 amino acids. Trimming removed 2 bases from V and 2 bases from J, with 14 bases in between. The CDR3 region is CASSFDVGRPYEQYF. The CDR3 region has the DNA TGTGCCAGCAGCTTCGATGTGGGGCGCCCCTACGAGCAGTACTTC.

In this sample, this clone turned up a few times. The chain links TRBV5-6 to TRBJ2-7; D is unclear. Between the trimmed V and J ends, which lost 0 bases and 2 bases, there was a span of 9 bases. Germline V gene sequence: CDR1 SGHDT, CDR2 YYEEEE. The CDR3 has 14 residues. CDR3 sequence reads: CASSLGTNTYEQYF. The CDR3, as DNA: TGTGCCAGCAGCTTGGGTACGAATACCTACGAGCAGTACTTC.

This clone was seen repeatedly, ten times or more. This chain joins TRBV9 and TRBJ2-3, with D perhaps assigned TRBD1 or TRBD2 (5 bases each). Germline CDR1 and CDR2: SGDLS and YYNGEE. V lost 0 bases and J lost 5, with 13 bases in between. The CDR3 contains 15 residues. The DNA for the CDR3 is TGTGCCAGCAGCGTAGAAGGGACGGACGGAGATACGCAGTATTTT. Its translation is CASSVEGTDGDTQYF.

This chain links TRBV29-1 with TRBJ1-4; the D is unclear. The CDR3 consists of 13 residues. Deletions cut 4 bases from V and 3 bases from J, with 9 bases between. The germline CDR1 and CDR2 sequences are SQVTM and ANQGSEA. CDR3: CSVGGRANEKLFF. DNA of the CDR3: TGCAGCGTTGGAGGTCGAGCTAATGAAAAACTGTTTTTT.

The chain carries TRBV7-3 and TRBJ2-2; 9 bases fit TRBD1. V was clipped by 2 bases and J by 4 bases; unmatched bases: 5. CDR1 is SGHTA, CDR2 FQGTGA, per germline. CDR3 length equals 16 residues. DNA for the CDR3: TGTGCCAGCAGCTTATTCGGGACAGGGTTCACCGGGGAGCTGTTTTTT. It specifies CASSLFGTGFTGELFF. Using reference TRBV7-3 and TRBJ2-2 for the parts outside the CDR3, the full variable domain is GAGVSQTPSNKVTEKGKYVELRCDPISGHTALYWYRQSLGQGPEFLIYFQGTGAADDSGLPNDRFFAVRPEGSVSTLKIQRTERGDSAVYLCASSLFGTGFTGELFFGEGSRLTVL.

V is TRBV10-3 and J is TRBJ2-1, with D perhaps TRBD2 (5 bases). The CDR3 has 14 residues. Trimming took off 4 bases at V and 2 bases at J, with 9 bases between the two ends. Germline CDR1 ENHRY, CDR2 SYGVKD. The CDR3 here is CAISAAGTYNEQFF. The CDR3 region has the DNA TGTGCCATCAGTGCTGCGGGTACCTACAATGAGCAGTTCTTC.

The V and J genes are TRBV4-1 and TRBJ2-5; D is uncertain. Germline assignment: CDR1 MGHRA and CDR2 YSYEKL. V shed 5 bases and J shed 4 bases, with 26 bases lying between them. This CDR3 spans 18 amino acids. In nucleotides, the CDR3 is TGCGCCAGCAGCGTCCTCGACTCCCCCTTGGCACGGCGAGAGACCCAGTACTTC. Translation gives CASSVLDSPLARRETQYF.

The V and J genes are TRBV7-2 and TRBJ1-2, with a tentative D call TRBD1 (6 bases). The CDR3 contains 16 residues. V dropped 5 bases and J dropped 2 bases, with 18 bases sitting between them. Germline loops: CDR1 SGHTA, CDR2 FQGNSA. CDR3 DNA sequence: TGTGCCAGCAGCCCGAGGGGGGGGCGAGTCAACTATGGCTACACCTTC. Amino acid sequence: CASSPRGGRVNYGYTF.

J is TRBJ1-2 and V is TRBV6-1; D call uncertain. Trimming removed 6 bases at V and 3 bases at J, with 11 bases between. The CDR3 has 13 amino acids. CDR1 and CDR2 (germline): MNHNS, SASEGT. The CDR3 DNA is TGTGCCAGCAGCACCTTCGTCGACTATGGCTACACCTTC. The encoded protein is CASSTFVDYGYTF.